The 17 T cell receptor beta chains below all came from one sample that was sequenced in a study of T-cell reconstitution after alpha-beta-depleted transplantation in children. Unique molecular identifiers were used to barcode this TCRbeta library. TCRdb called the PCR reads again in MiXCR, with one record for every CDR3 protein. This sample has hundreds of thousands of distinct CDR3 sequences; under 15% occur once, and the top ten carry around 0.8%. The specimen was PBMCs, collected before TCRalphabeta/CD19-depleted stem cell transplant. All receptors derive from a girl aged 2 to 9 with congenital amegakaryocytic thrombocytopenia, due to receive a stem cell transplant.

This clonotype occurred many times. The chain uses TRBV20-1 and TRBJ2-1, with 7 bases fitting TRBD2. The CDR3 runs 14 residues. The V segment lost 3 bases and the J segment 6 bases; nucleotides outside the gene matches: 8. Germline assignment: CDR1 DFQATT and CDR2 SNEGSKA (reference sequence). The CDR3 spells CSASQAGVGNEQFF. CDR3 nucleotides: TGCAGTGCTAGTCAGGCGGGAGTAGGCAATGAGCAGTTCTTC.

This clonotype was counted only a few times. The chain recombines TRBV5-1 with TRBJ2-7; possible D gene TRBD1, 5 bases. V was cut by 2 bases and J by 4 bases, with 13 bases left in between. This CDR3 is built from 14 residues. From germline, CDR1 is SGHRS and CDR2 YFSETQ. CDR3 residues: CASSFGQGLYEQYF. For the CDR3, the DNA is TGCGCCAGCAGCTTTGGGCAGGGATTATACGAGCAGTACTTC.

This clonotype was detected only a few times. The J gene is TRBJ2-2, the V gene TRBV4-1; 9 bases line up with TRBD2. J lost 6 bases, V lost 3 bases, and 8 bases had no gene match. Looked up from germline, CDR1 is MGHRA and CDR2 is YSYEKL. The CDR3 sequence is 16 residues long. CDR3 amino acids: CASSQGSGRLAGELFF. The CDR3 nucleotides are TGCGCCAGCAGCCAGGGTAGCGGGAGATTGGCCGGGGAGCTGTTTTTT.

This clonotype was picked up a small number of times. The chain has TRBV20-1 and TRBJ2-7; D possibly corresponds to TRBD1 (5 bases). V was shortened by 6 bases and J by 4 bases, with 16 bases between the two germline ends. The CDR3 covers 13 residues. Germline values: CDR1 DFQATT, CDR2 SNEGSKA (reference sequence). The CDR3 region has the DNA TGCAGTGCCACAGGCTCTGACCCTTACGAGCAGTACTTC. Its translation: CSATGSDPYEQYF.

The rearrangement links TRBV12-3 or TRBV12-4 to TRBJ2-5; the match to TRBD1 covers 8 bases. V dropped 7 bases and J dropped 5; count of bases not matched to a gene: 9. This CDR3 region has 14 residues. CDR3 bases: TGTGCCAGCACCCCGGACAGGGTCGTCGAGACCCAGTACTTC. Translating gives CASTPDRVVETQYF.

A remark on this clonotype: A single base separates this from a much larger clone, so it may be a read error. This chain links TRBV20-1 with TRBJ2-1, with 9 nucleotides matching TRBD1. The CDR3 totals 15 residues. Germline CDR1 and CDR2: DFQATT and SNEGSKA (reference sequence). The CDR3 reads CCAETGGFSYNEQFF. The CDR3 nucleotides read TGCTGTGCGGAGACAGGGGGTTTTTCCTACAATGAGCAGTTCTTC.

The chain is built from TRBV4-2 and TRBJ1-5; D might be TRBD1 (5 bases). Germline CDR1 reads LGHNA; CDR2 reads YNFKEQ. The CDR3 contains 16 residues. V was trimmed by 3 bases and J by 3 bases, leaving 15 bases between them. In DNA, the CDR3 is TGTGCCAGCAGCCATCTTTCTTGGGGGAACAATCAGCCCCAGCATTTT. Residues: CASSHLSWGNNQPQHF.

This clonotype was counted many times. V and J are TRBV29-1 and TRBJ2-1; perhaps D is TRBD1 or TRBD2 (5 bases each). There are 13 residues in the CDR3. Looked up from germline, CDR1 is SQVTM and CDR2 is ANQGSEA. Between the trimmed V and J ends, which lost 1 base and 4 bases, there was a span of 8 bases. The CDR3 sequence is CSVEGGMYNEQFF. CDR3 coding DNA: TGCAGCGTTGAAGGGGGGATGTACAATGAGCAGTTCTTC.

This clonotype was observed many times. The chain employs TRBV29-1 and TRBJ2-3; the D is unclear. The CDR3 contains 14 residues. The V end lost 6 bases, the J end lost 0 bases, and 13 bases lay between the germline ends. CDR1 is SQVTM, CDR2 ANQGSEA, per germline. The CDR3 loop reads CSVVGWQSTDTQYF. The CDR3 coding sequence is TGCAGCGTGGTGGGCTGGCAAAGCACAGATACGCAGTATTTT.

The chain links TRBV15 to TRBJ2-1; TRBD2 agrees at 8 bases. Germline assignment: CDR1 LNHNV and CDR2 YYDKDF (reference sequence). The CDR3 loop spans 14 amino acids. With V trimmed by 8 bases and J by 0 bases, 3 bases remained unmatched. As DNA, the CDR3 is TGTGCCACCGCTAGCGGGTACTCCTACAATGAGCAGTTCTTC. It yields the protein CATASGYSYNEQFF.

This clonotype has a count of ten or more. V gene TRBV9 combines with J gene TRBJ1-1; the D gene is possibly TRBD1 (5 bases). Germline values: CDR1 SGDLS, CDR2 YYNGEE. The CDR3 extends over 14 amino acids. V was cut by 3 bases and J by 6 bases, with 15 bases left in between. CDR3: CASSEAPGGAEAFF. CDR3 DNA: TGTGCCAGCAGCGAGGCCCCCGGGGGTGCTGAAGCTTTCTTT. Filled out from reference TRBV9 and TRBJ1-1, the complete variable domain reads DSGVTQTPKHLITATGQRVTLRCSPRSGDLSVYWYQQSLDQGLQFLIQYYNGEERAKGNILERFSAQQFPDLHSELNLSSLELGDSALYFCASSEAPGGAEAFFGQGTRLTVV.

CDR3 in amino acids: CASSPGTPYYEQYF. CDR3 DNA sequence: TGTGCCAGCAGTCCGGGGACACCTTACTACGAGCAGTACTTC. The rearrangement uses TRBV27 and TRBJ2-7, with D tentatively TRBD1 (6 bases). The V and J ends lost 5 bases and 3 bases respectively, with 14 bases between them. The CDR3 has 14 residues. Germline-derived CDR1 and CDR2 are MNHEY and SMNVEV (reference sequence).

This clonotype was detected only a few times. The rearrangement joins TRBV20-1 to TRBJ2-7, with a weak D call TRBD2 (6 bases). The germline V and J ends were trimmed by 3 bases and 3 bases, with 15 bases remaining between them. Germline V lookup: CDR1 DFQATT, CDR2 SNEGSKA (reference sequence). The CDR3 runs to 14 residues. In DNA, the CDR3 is TGCAGTGCTAGTCGTCCCGGGAGTATCTACGAGCAGTACTTC. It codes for CSASRPGSIYEQYF.

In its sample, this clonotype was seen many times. The CDR3 here is CASSLGAKNIQYF. In nucleotides, the CDR3 is TGTGCCAGCAGTTTGGGGGCCAAAAACATTCAGTACTTC. This chain joins TRBV12-3 or TRBV12-4 and TRBJ2-4; D is ambiguous. This CDR3 has 13 amino acids. Deletions cut 3 bases from V and 1 base from J, with 4 bases between.

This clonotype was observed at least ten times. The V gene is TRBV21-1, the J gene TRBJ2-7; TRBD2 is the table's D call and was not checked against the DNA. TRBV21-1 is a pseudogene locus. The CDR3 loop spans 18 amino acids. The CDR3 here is CASARPRTSGRTCYEQYF. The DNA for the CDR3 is TGTGCCTCAGCCCGCCCGAGGACTAGCGGGAGGACCTGCTACGAGCAGTACTTC.

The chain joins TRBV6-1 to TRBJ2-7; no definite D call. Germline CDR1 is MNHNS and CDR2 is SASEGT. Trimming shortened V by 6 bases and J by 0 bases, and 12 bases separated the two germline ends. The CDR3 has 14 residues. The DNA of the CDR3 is TGTGCCAGCAGCCAGTTTAAGAGCTCCTACGAGCAGTACTTC. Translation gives CASSQFKSSYEQYF.

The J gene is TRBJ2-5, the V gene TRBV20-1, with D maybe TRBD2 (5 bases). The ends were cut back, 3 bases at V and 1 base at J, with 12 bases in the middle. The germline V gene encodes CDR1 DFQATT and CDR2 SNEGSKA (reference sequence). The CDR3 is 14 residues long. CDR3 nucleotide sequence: TGCAGTGCTAGCGGGCCGGCGGGCCAAGAGACCCAGTACTTC. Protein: CSASGPAGQETQYF.